A single sample is the source of the 7 T cell receptor beta chains below, sequenced in a study of cytomegalovirus exposure and HLA in healthy donors. PCR involved 60 Vbeta and 13 Jbeta primers. Using immunoSEQ multiplex PCR, the repertoire was profiled, and TCRdb retains in-frame clones only, with some absent. The data hold roughly 160,000 clones, with 84% observed a single time. The specimen sequenced was PBMCs. The receptors come from a young man in good health and CMV-seronegative.

This rearrangement joins TRBV4-2 to TRBJ1-2, with TRBD1 matching 7 bases. CDR1 and CDR2 from the germline V gene are LGHNA and YNFKEQ. J lost 2 bases, V lost 4 bases, and 4 bases had no gene match. The CDR3 has 14 residues. DNA of the CDR3: TGTGCCAGCAGCCGCCAGGGACAGAACTATGGCTACACCTTC. It translates to CASSRQGQNYGYTF.

The CDR3 sequence: CASSSPGLQSYEQYF. CDR3 DNA sequence: TGTGCCAGCAGCTCCCCGGGACTGCAATCCTACGAGCAGTACTTC. V and J are TRBV7-9 and TRBJ2-7; possibly TRBD2 for D (6 bases). CDR1 and CDR2 (germline): SEHNR, FQNEAQ (reference sequence). V lost 4 bases and J 1 base, leaving 14 bases between the germline ends. The CDR3 is 15 residues long. Using reference TRBV7-9 and TRBJ2-7 for the parts outside the CDR3, the full variable domain is DTGVSQNPRHKITKRGQNVTFRCDPISEHNRLYWYRQTLGQGPEFLTYFQNEAQLEKSRLLSDRFSAERPKGSFSTLEIQRTEQGDSAMYLCASSSPGLQSYEQYFGPGTRLTVT.

J is TRBJ2-3 and V is TRBV13; D gene ambiguous. Germline V CDR1 and CDR2: PRHDT, FYEKMQ (reference sequence). V was trimmed by 5 bases and J by 4 bases, leaving 16 bases between them. This CDR3 spans 15 amino acids. The CDR3, as DNA: TGTGCCAGCAGCCAGGTATCCCGGAACCCAGATACGCAGTATTTT. It yields the protein CASSQVSRNPDTQYF.

The V gene is TRBV30, the J gene TRBJ2-1, with a possible D match to TRBD1 (5 bases). V was shortened by 3 bases and J by 7 bases, with 19 bases between the two germline ends. Germline V gene data show CDR1 as GTSNPN and CDR2 as SVGIG (reference sequence). The CDR3 extends over 15 amino acids. The CDR3 nucleotides read TGTGCCTGGAGACCCTCGGCGACAGTGAGGAATGAGCAGTTCTTC. Translation gives CAWRPSATVRNEQFF.

This clone has just a few counts. The chain has TRBV2 and TRBJ2-5; the D gene is possibly TRBD1 (7 bases). This CDR3 comprises 14 residues. The V and J ends lost 5 bases and 5 bases respectively, with 15 bases between them. CDR1 SNHLY and CDR2 FYNNEI come from the germline V gene. The CDR3 nucleotides read TGTGCCAGCAGTATCACATCAGGGGGGGAGACCCAGTACTTC. It encodes CASSITSGGETQYF.

V is TRBV5-6 and J is TRBJ2-6; D gene unclear. The CDR3 totals 13 residues. V shed 6 bases and J shed 10 bases, with 14 bases lying between them. Germline CDR1 SGHDT, CDR2 YYEEEE. The CDR3 here is CASTTGFENVLTF. The CDR3, as DNA: TGTGCCAGCACCACGGGTTTTGAAAACGTCCTGACTTTC.

The chain links TRBV7-7 to TRBJ2-5; 7 bases are shared with TRBD1. From germline, CDR1 is SSHAT and CDR2 FNYEAQ (reference sequence). V was clipped by 3 bases and J by 4 bases; unmatched bases: 8. CDR3 length equals 15 residues. CDR3 amino acids: CASSLVGRGLETQYF. The CDR3 DNA reads as TGTGCCAGCAGCTTGGTGGGTAGGGGGCTAGAGACCCAGTACTTC.